Shown below are 7 T cell receptor beta chains from a single sample sequenced in a study of T-cell reconstitution after alpha-beta-depleted transplantation in children. Preparation of the TCRbeta library involved a method that used unique molecular identifiers. TCRdb recomputed calls from the PCR reads with MiXCR, one row per CDR3 protein. Altogether just under 350,000 distinct CDR3 sequences are present, about 16% being singletons, with the ten largest covering roughly 40%. Specimen: PBMCs, mostly from graft donor cells, collected 360 days after TCRalphabeta/CD19-depleted stem cell transplant. The receptors were gathered from a male patient between 2 and 9 years old who had a stem cell transplant for acute lymphoblastic leukemia, so the T cells may come from the graft donor.

This clonotype was counted between two and nine times. This chain uses TRBV4-2 with TRBJ2-5; tentative D call: TRBD1 (6 bases). This CDR3 contains 15 residues. Germline lookup yields CDR1 LGHNA and CDR2 YNFKEQ. Trimming took 0 bases from V and 7 from J, leaving 15 bases between them. CDR3 nucleotides: TGTGCCAGCAGCCAAGAGTCAGGGGTAGCAGGGACCCAGTACTTC. Its protein product is CASSQESGVAGTQYF.

This chain uses TRBV2 with TRBJ2-7; 7 positions agree with TRBD2. In germline, CDR1 is SNHLY, CDR2 FYNNEI. Germline trimming cut 1 base from V and 3 bases from J; bases unmatched to any gene: 9. This CDR3 contains 16 residues. CDR3 in amino acids: CASSEDPRDYYYEQYF. The CDR3 nucleotides read TGTGCCAGCAGTGAAGATCCAAGGGACTATTACTACGAGCAGTACTTC.

This clonotype was observed a few times. This sequence joins TRBV6-1 and TRBJ2-3; no reliable D call. Germline V gene sequence: CDR1 MNHNS, CDR2 SASEGT. V lost 6 bases and J lost 4, with 11 bases in between. This CDR3 is built from 13 residues. In DNA, the CDR3 is TGTGCCAGCAGCCTCGCCGAGGCAGATACGCAGTATTTT. Protein: CASSLAEADTQYF.

The rearrangement links TRBV7-2 to TRBJ2-7; D unclear. V lost 2 bases and J 7 bases, leaving 12 bases between the germline ends. The CDR3 spans 13 residues. Germline V gene sequence: CDR1 SGHTA, CDR2 FQGNSA. The CDR3 reads CASSLSILVEQYF. The DNA for the CDR3 is TGTGCCAGCAGCTTATCAATCCTTGTTGAGCAGTACTTC.

The chain links TRBV24-1 to TRBJ1-5; 9 nucleotides line up with TRBD1. This CDR3 comprises 16 residues. V trimming: 4 bases; J trimming: 5 bases; junction bases outside the gene matches: 8. Germline values: CDR1 KGHDR, CDR2 SFDVKD. The CDR3 protein is CATSDSDRGSDQPQHF. The CDR3 DNA is TGTGCCACCAGTGACTCCGACAGGGGGTCTGATCAGCCCCAGCATTTT.

This clonotype appeared a few times. This rearrangement joins TRBV2 to TRBJ2-2, with 8 nucleotides matching TRBD1. The germline V gene has CDR1 SNHLY and CDR2 FYNNEI. J lost 3 bases, V lost 8 bases, and 8 bases had no gene match. This CDR3 is 15 amino acids long. As DNA, the CDR3 is TGTGCCAGCCTCAGGGGGCAGGGGGACACCGGGGAGCTGTTTTTT. The encoded protein is CASLRGQGDTGELFF.

This clonotype turned up a few times. The chain couples TRBV6-2 or TRBV6-3 to TRBJ2-2; D remains unclear. CDR1 is MNHEY and CDR2 is SVGEGT in the germline V gene. CDR3 length: 17 amino acids. V was pared by 1 base and J by 4 bases, with 16 bases between. CDR3 sequence (DNA): TGTGCCAGCAGTTACTTGGGCCAGCGCCGGGCCACCGGGGAGCTGTTTTTT. It translates to CASSYLGQRRATGELFF.